This TCR beta chain was obtained from a study of blood T cells in healthy people across ages. Donors were healthy Caucasian individuals from Russia aged roughly 6 to 90. Remarks on this clonotype: One end of the junction does not line up with germline, which may come from a read error.

For the second PCR, which ran for about 6 to 12 cycles, a sample-barcoded 5' primer and a J-beta primer mix were used. Via MiXCR, TCRdb re-called the 5' RACE reads, giving one row per CDR3 protein. Of about 570,000 distinct CDR3 sequences listed, about 25% were seen once; the top ten hold over 3.5%. The CDR3 runs to 15 residues. Germline V CDR1 and CDR2: SGHVS, FQNEAQ. A further study also used this sample, focusing on T cells of mothers and their children. That report notes: Persistent microchimeric T cell clones were not found at ~100 per million sensitivity.

Sequences were obtained from blood. The chain joins TRBV7-8 to TRBJ2-7, with 10 bases aligning to TRBD2. The clonotype comes from a boy aged 2 to 10 in good health. CDR3 sequence reads: CASRLAGGPSYEQYF. The DNA for the CDR3 is TGTGCCAGCAGATTAGCGGGGGGTCCCTCCTACGAGCAGTACTTC. Supplemented by reference TRBV7-8 and TRBJ2-7, the full variable domain reads GAGVSQSPRYKVAKRGQDVALRCDPISGHVSLFWYQQALGQGPEFLTYFQNEAQLDKSGLPSDRFFAERPEGSVSTLKIQRTQQEDSAVYLCASRLAGGPSYEQYFGPGTRLTVT.